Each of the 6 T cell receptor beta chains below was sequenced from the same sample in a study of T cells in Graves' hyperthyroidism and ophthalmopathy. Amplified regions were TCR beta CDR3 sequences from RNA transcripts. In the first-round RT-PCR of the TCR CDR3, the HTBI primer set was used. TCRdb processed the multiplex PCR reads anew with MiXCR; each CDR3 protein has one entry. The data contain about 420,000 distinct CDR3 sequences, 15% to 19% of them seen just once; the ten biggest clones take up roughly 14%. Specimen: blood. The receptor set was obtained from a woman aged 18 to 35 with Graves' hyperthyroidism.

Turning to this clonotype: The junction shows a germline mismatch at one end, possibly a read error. CDR3 in amino acids: CASSRASGDDTQYF. Here the CDR3 DNA reads TGTGCCAGCAGTCGGGCTAGCGGGGATGATACGCAGTATTTT. V is TRBV5-1 and J is TRBJ2-3; 9 bases align to TRBD2. The CDR3 totals 14 residues. From germline, CDR1 is SGHRS and CDR2 YFSETQ.

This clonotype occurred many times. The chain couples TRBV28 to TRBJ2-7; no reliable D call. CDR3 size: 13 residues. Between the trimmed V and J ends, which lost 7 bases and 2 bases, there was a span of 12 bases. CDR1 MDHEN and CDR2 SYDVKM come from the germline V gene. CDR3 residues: CASISGQTYEQYF. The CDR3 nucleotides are TGTGCCAGCATTTCCGGTCAGACCTACGAGCAGTACTTC.

This CDR3 reads CASSSKEDTLSGANVLTF. As DNA, the CDR3 is TGTGCCAGCAGCTCAAAAGAAGACACGCTTTCTGGGGCCAACGTCCTGACTTTC. V and J are TRBV7-8 and TRBJ2-6; no reliable D call. Trimming pared 4 bases from V and 1 base from J, leaving 17 bases between. Germline V lookup: CDR1 SGHVS, CDR2 FQNEAQ. The CDR3 runs 18 residues.

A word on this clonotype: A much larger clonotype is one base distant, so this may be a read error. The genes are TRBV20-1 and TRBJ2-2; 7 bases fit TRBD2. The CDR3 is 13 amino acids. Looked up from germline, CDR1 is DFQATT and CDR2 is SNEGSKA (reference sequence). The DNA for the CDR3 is TGCAGTGCTAGACACGGGGGGACCGGGGAGCTGCTTTTT. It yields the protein CSARHGGTGELLF.

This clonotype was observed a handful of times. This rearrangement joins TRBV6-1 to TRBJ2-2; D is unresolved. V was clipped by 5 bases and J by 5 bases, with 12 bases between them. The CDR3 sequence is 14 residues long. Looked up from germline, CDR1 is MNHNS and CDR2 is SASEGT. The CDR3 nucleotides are TGTGCCAGCAGTCACATAGGGCTAACCGGGGAGCTGTTTTTT. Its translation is CASSHIGLTGELFF.

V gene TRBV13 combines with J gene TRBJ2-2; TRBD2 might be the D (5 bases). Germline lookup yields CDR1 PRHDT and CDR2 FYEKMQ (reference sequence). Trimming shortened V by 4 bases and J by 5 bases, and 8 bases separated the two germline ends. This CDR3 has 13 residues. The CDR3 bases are TGTGCCAGCAGCTACCCGGGGACCGGGGAGCTGTTTTTT. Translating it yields CASSYPGTGELFF.